This is a list of T cell receptor beta chains from one sample in a study of response to subunit inactivated influenza vaccine. MiXCR, run by TCRdb on the RT-PCR reads, gives a single entry per CDR3 protein. The sample includes about 170,000 distinct CDR3 sequences, about an eighth of them seen just once. This sample was shared with a second study, whose subject was T cells expressing NK-cell markers.

Sequencing was performed on CD8+ T cells sorted from PBMCs, taken 11 to 12 days after vaccination. The receptors were sampled from a man in his forties or fifties who received an inactivated influenza vaccine. CDR3s leave out the opening cysteine and the closing phenylalanine or tryptophan.

v_gene: TRBV4-1
CDR3aa: ASSQGAGLNEQF

v_gene: TRBV4-3
CDR3aa: ASSQTDSTYNEQF

v_gene: TRBV4-3
CDR3aa: ASSRMVGGTDEQY

v_gene: TRBV7-2
CDR3aa: ASSLLARGATQY

v_gene: TRBV11-2
CDR3aa: ASSLDTQPDTQY

v_gene: TRBV14
CDR3aa: ASSPYRQGGPNWEQY

v_gene: TRBV5-6
CDR3aa: ASSPTGRRETQY

v_gene: TRBV6-2/TRBV6-3
CDR3aa: ASSYGINQPQH

v_gene: TRBV4-1
CDR3aa: ASSQVTGPGNTIY

v_gene: TRBV14
CDR3aa: ASRKVTLAQYNEQF

v_gene: TRBV6-4
CDR3aa: ASRDGGMNTEAF

v_gene: TRBV28
CDR3aa: ASSRSGESSYNEQF

v_gene: TRBV27
CDR3aa: ASSLAGTAYEQY

v_gene: TRBV7-9
CDR3aa: ASSPGLKGYT

v_gene: TRBV6-1
CDR3aa: ASSALQGDYGYT

v_gene: TRBV6-1
CDR3aa: ASSLDHRPLHEQF

v_gene: TRBV13
CDR3aa: ASSADTGVLTEAF

v_gene: TRBV30
CDR3aa: AWSDITRGRDTDTQY

v_gene: TRBV11-2
CDR3aa: ASSVGTGGYGYT

v_gene: TRBV11-2
CDR3aa: ASSYTQGSGTEAF

v_gene: TRBV28
CDR3aa: ASSFALGDGFYEQY

v_gene: TRBV9
CDR3aa: ASSVWARGLRTHNEQF

v_gene: TRBV4-3
CDR3aa: ASSQNSGGAGYTQY

v_gene: TRBV15
CDR3aa: ATSRGSLVTSTDTQY

v_gene: TRBV5-1
CDR3aa: ASSLWQGPSTDTQY

v_gene: TRBV5-1
CDR3aa: ASSVRQQGTGNTIY

v_gene: TRBV4-3
CDR3aa: ASSQGRDRVYNEQF

v_gene: TRBV19
CDR3aa: ASCDWNTEAF

v_gene: TRBV12-5
CDR3aa: ASGLVLGGEQF

v_gene: TRBV3-1
CDR3aa: ASSGEDRKREYGTGELF

v_gene: TRBV7-7
CDR3aa: ASSSTESGGLQETQY

v_gene: TRBV4-3
CDR3aa: ASSPGQGAVEAF

v_gene: TRBV6-2/TRBV6-3
CDR3aa: ASSYRPGQGANYGYT

v_gene: TRBV12-3/TRBV12-4
CDR3aa: ASSFPRAANGYT

v_gene: TRBV6-2/TRBV6-3
CDR3aa: ASRGLAGAYEQY

v_gene: TRBV7-8
CDR3aa: ASSLFANGRGPYTGELF

v_gene: TRBV9
CDR3aa: ASSGTGLQPQH

v_gene: TRBV5-6
CDR3aa: ASSLGGGGFEQF

v_gene: TRBV28
CDR3aa: ASSLLGLAGYIQY

v_gene: TRBV19
CDR3aa: ASSVDGYNEQF

v_gene: TRBV25-1
CDR3aa: ASSVGVTLYNEQF

v_gene: TRBV5-6
CDR3aa: ASSRRGGPYEQY

v_gene: TRBV4-2
CDR3aa: ASSSSGVELF

v_gene: TRBV4-2
CDR3aa: ASSQDLGGPIYNEQF

v_gene: TRBV15
CDR3aa: ATSKIRTSSYEQY

v_gene: TRBV28
CDR3aa: ASSFTLARGTYEQY

v_gene: TRBV5-1
CDR3aa: ASSPGPHYMNTEAF

v_gene: TRBV4-3
CDR3aa: ASSQVAWEYGYT

v_gene: TRBV7-9
CDR3aa: ASNFPSSGSYNEQF

v_gene: TRBV28
CDR3aa: ASSLRGWLEDTQY

v_gene: TRBV6-1
CDR3aa: ASSGGPQETQY

v_gene: TRBV10-2
CDR3aa: ASKDLSGVTGELF